This entry is about one TCR beta chain. This entry belongs to a study of T cell changes during pregnancy in multiple sclerosis. Between the trimmed V and J ends, which lost 0 bases and 10 bases, there was a span of 7 bases. This CDR3 comprises 11 residues. Germline CDR1 is GTSNPN and CDR2 is SVGIG (reference sequence). Clones were read by immunoSEQ multiplex PCR, and TCRdb kept only the in-frame ones, dropping some. The data contain about 38,000 clones, approximately 94% of them singletons. This chain uses TRBV30 with TRBJ2-1; possibly TRBD2 for D (5 bases). This sequence was found in a female donor with multiple sclerosis, enrolled in a pregnancy study. The sequencing here drew on CD4+ T cells from peripheral blood mononuclear cells, taken in the second trimester of pregnancy. The CDR3 DNA reads TGTGCCTGGAGTGTAGGGAGAGAGCAGTTCTTC. Residues: CAWSVGREQFF.